The 27 T cell receptor beta chains below all came from one sample that was sequenced in a study of siplizumab effects on memory and regulatory T cells. Profiled with immunoSEQ multiplex PCR; TCRdb holds only in-frame clones, not every one. Of 70,000 or so clones in the sample, 80% to 90% were seen once. The sequenced material came from Tregs sorted from blood. Receptors were obtained from a human donor in good health.

The chain uses TRBV15 and TRBJ1-1; D uncertain. Germline CDR1 LNHNV, CDR2 YYDKDF (reference sequence). The CDR3 length is 17 residues. Trimming shortened V by 0 bases and J by 0 bases, and 14 bases separated the two germline ends. In nucleotides, the CDR3 is TGTGCCACCAGCAGAGAGGGATCCTACTTCGTGAACACTGAAGCTTTCTTT. Protein product: CATSREGSYFVNTEAFF.

The chain couples TRBV5-5 to TRBJ2-5; no clear D gene. Germline-derived CDR1 and CDR2 are SGHKS and YYEKEE (reference sequence). The V and J ends lost 2 bases and 5 bases respectively, with 7 bases between them. The CDR3 covers 12 residues. CDR3 residues: CASSFFGETQYF. CDR3 nucleotide sequence: TGTGCCAGCAGCTTTTTTGGGGAGACCCAGTACTTC. The full variable domain, completed using reference TRBV5-5 and TRBJ2-5, is DAGVTQSPTHLIKTRGQQVTLRCSPISGHKSVSWYQQVLGQGPQFIFQYYEKEERGRGNFPDRFSARQFPNYSSELNVNALLLGDSALYLCASSFFGETQYFGPGTRLLVL.

The chain is built from TRBV2 and TRBJ2-7; D tentatively reads TRBD1 or TRBD2 (7 bases each). V was trimmed by 5 bases and J by 3 bases, leaving 14 bases between them. The CDR3 is made up of 14 amino acids. CDR1 SNHLY and CDR2 FYNNEI come from the germline V gene. In nucleotides, the CDR3 is TGTGCCAGCAGTCAGGGGGGGGAGCTCTACGAGCAGTACTTC. It is translated as CASSQGGELYEQYF.

This chain links TRBV6-1 with TRBJ1-1; D gene unclear. This CDR3 comprises 13 residues. V lost 7 bases, J lost 1 base, and 10 bases lay in between. The germline V gene has CDR1 MNHNS and CDR2 SASEGT. The CDR3 DNA is TGTGCCAGCACGTGGGGATGGAACACTGAAGCTTTCTTT. As protein: CASTWGWNTEAFF.

The V and J genes are TRBV11-2 and TRBJ2-2, with 11 bases fitting TRBD2. Losses at the gene ends were 8 bases for V and 5 bases for J; bases not matched to a gene: 4. CDR3 length equals 14 residues. CDR1 is SGHAT, CDR2 FQNNGV, per germline. CDR3: CASGLAGITGELFF. The CDR3 DNA is TGTGCCAGCGGACTAGCGGGTATTACCGGGGAGCTGTTTTTT. Drawing the rest from reference TRBV11-2 and TRBJ2-2, the complete variable domain is EAGVAQSPRYKIIEKRQSVAFWCNPISGHATLYWYQQILGQGPKLLIQFQNNGVVDDSQLPKDRFSAERLKGVDSTLKIQPAKLEDSAVYLCASGLAGITGELFFGEGSRLTVL.

The chain is built from TRBV5-1 and TRBJ2-7; 10 bases map to TRBD2. V dropped 0 bases and J dropped 4; count of bases not matched to a gene: 1. From germline, CDR1 is SGHRS and CDR2 YFSETQ. This CDR3 contains 14 residues. The CDR3 DNA reads TGCGCCAGCAGCTTGGGGACTAGCGGTTACGAGCAGTACTTC. This sequence encodes CASSLGTSGYEQYF.

V gene TRBV11-3 combines with J gene TRBJ1-6; no reliable D call. This CDR3 comprises 13 residues. V lost 1 base to trimming and J lost 5 bases, with 3 bases between them. The germline V gene encodes CDR1 SGHNT and CDR2 YENEEA. CDR3 in amino acids: CASSLGDNSPLHF. CDR3 in DNA: TGTGCCAGCAGCTTAGGAGATAATTCACCCCTCCACTTT.

CDR3 sequence reads: CASSEALRTGKGQETQYF. CDR3 in DNA: TGTGCCAGCAGTGAAGCGCTTCGGACAGGGAAGGGCCAAGAGACCCAGTACTTC. This chain uses TRBV6-1 with TRBJ2-5, with 8 bases lining up with TRBD1. This CDR3 spans 18 amino acids. CDR1 and CDR2 from the germline V gene are MNHNS and SASEGT. Trimming cost V 0 bases and J 1 base; bases outside gene matches: 10.

In this sample, this clone turned up a few times. This chain uses TRBV7-9 with TRBJ1-5, with D maybe TRBD1 (5 bases). The CDR3 extends over 15 amino acids. V gave up 11 bases and J gave up 1 base, with 18 bases separating them. Germline CDR1 SEHNR, CDR2 FQNEAQ (reference sequence). The CDR3 DNA reads as TGTGCCGGGAGGGTAGCGGGACCGAGCAATCAGCCCCAGCATTTT. This codes for CAGRVAGPSNQPQHF.

This chain uses TRBV5-1 with TRBJ1-1, with TRBD1 matching 8 bases. Germline values: CDR1 SGHRS, CDR2 YFSETQ. The CDR3 spans 11 residues. The trim removed 5 bases at V and 7 bases at J, leaving 1 base unmatched. CDR3 in amino acids: CASRGTGEAFF. The CDR3 DNA sequence: TGCGCCAGCAGGGGGACAGGTGAAGCTTTCTTT.

This chain uses TRBV19 with TRBJ1-5; D call uncertain. The V end was cut by 3 bases, the J end by 11 bases, with 11 bases between. In germline, CDR1 is LNHDA, CDR2 SQIVND (reference sequence). This CDR3 spans 12 amino acids. CDR3 region: CASSIWRSSQHF. The CDR3 DNA sequence: TGTGCCAGTAGTATTTGGCGGAGCTCCCAGCATTTT.

The V gene is TRBV5-1, the J gene TRBJ2-5, with D perhaps matching TRBD1 or TRBD2 (5 bases each). Looked up from germline, CDR1 is SGHRS and CDR2 is YFSETQ. This CDR3 is built from 16 residues. The V gene lost 5 bases and the J gene lost 5 bases, with 22 bases spanning the gap. CDR3 DNA: TGCGCCAGCAGGACGAGTTGGGGATTCGAGGGGGAGACCCAGTACTTC. It yields the protein CASRTSWGFEGETQYF.

The chain joins TRBV6-1 to TRBJ1-5; the D is unclear. This CDR3 spans 14 amino acids. CDR1 and CDR2 from the germline V gene are MNHNS and SASEGT. V was clipped by 2 bases and J by 0 bases, with 5 bases between them. The DNA for the CDR3 is TGTGCCAGCAGTGAAACAAATAGCAATCAGCCCCAGCATTTT. This codes for CASSETNSNQPQHF.

The chain carries TRBV7-3 and TRBJ2-1; a possible D gene is TRBD1 (7 bases). The CDR3 length is 16 residues. Deletions cut 0 bases from V and 2 bases from J, with 11 bases between. Germline V gene lookup returns CDR1 SGHTA and CDR2 FQGTGA. CDR3 sequence: CASSLTARGAYNEQFF. The CDR3 DNA reads as TGTGCCAGCAGCTTAACGGCCAGGGGGGCCTACAATGAGCAGTTCTTC.

This rearrangement joins TRBV28 to TRBJ2-7; no definite D call. The CDR3 spans 14 residues. Germline V lookup: CDR1 MDHEN, CDR2 SYDVKM. V dropped 6 bases and J dropped 4 bases, with 16 bases sitting between them. CDR3 loop: CASSRANGVYEQYF. In DNA form, the CDR3 reads TGTGCCAGCAGCCGGGCCAATGGGGTATACGAGCAGTACTTC.

The V call is TRBV19, the J call TRBJ1-2; perhaps TRBD1 as D (5 bases). Per the germline V gene, CDR1 is LNHDA and CDR2 is SQIVND (reference sequence). There are 14 residues in the CDR3. Trimming pared 6 bases from V and 1 base from J, leaving 12 bases between. CDR3 bases: TGTGCCAGTAGCTTGGGAGGGGTTAACTATGGCTACACCTTC. As protein: CASSLGGVNYGYTF.

The J gene is TRBJ1-1, the V gene TRBV19, with 8 bases that match TRBD1. Losses at the gene ends were 3 bases for V and 5 bases for J; bases not matched to a gene: 2. Germline V gives CDR1 LNHDA, CDR2 SQIVND (reference sequence). This CDR3 is built from 13 residues. CDR3 DNA sequence: TGTGCCAGTAGTATGACAGGGGTAACTGAAGCTTTCTTT. The encoded protein is CASSMTGVTEAFF.

This clone was detected only once. This chain links TRBV15 with TRBJ1-1; D possibly corresponds to TRBD1 (5 bases). This CDR3 has 17 amino acids. Between the trimmed V and J ends, which lost 1 base and 0 bases, there was a span of 15 bases. The germline V gene encodes CDR1 LNHNV and CDR2 YYDKDF (reference sequence). The CDR3 loop reads CATSRVFGAGMNTEAFF. CDR3 coding DNA: TGTGCCACCAGCAGAGTGTTCGGGGCAGGGATGAACACTGAAGCTTTCTTT. Full variable domain (missing parts from reference TRBV15 and TRBJ1-1): DAMVIQNPRYQVTQFGKPVTLSCSQTLNHNVMYWYQQKSSQAPKLLFHYYDKDFNNEADTPDNFQSRRPNTSFCFLDIRSPGLGDTAMYLCATSRVFGAGMNTEAFFGQGTRLTVV.

J is TRBJ2-5 and V is TRBV19; D might be TRBD2 (5 bases). Trimming left V 3 bases short and J 2 bases short, with 10 bases between. The CDR3 has 14 residues. Germline CDR1 reads LNHDA; CDR2 reads SQIVND (reference sequence). The CDR3 DNA reads as TGTGCCAGTAGTATCGTAGCGAAACAAGAGACCCAGTACTTC. Amino acids: CASSIVAKQETQYF.

The chain combines TRBV28 with TRBJ1-4; 8 bases align to TRBD1. Germline CDR1 reads MDHEN; CDR2 reads SYDVKM. This CDR3 is built from 15 residues. V was clipped by 4 bases and J by 6 bases; unmatched bases: 7. CDR3 residues: CASSSGTGSYEKLFF. The CDR3, as DNA: TGTGCCAGCAGTTCAGGGACAGGATCCTATGAAAAACTGTTTTTT.

The chain is built from TRBV18 and TRBJ1-4; TRBD1 agrees at 7 bases. J gave up 4 bases and V 1 base, and 3 bases lay outside the gene matches. The CDR3 is 15 residues long. Germline V gives CDR1 KGHSH, CDR2 LQKENI. CDR3 nucleotide sequence: TGTGCCAGCTCACCACAGGGGGCGCTTAATGAAAAACTGTTTTTT. Its translation: CASSPQGALNEKLFF.

The V gene is TRBV19, the J gene TRBJ2-1, with TRBD2 matching over 8 bases. The germline CDR1 and CDR2 sequences are LNHDA and SQIVND (reference sequence). The CDR3 length is 17 residues. V shed 2 bases, J shed 2 bases, and the junction held 8 bases outside the gene matches. CDR3 amino acids: CASSIKRSGRTYNEQFF. As DNA, the CDR3 is TGTGCCAGTAGTATAAAGAGGAGCGGGAGAACCTACAATGAGCAGTTCTTC.

V is TRBV4-1 and J is TRBJ2-3, with 7 bases that match TRBD2. The germline V gene has CDR1 MGHRA and CDR2 YSYEKL. Trimming at V came to 1 base and at J to 6 bases, leaving 7 bases not matched to a gene. CDR3 length equals 15 residues. Written as DNA, the CDR3 is TGCGCCAGCAGCCAAGTCGGGGGGAGTAAGGATACGCAGTATTTT. Protein: CASSQVGGSKDTQYF.

The CDR3 loop reads CASSVDGRTEAFF. CDR3 bases: TGTGCCAGCAGCGTAGATGGCCGCACTGAAGCTTTCTTT. V and J are TRBV9 and TRBJ1-1; no reliable D call. V lost 0 bases to trimming and J lost 4 bases, with 7 bases between them. CDR3 length equals 13 residues. CDR1 and CDR2 (germline): SGDLS, YYNGEE.

The chain employs TRBV7-9 and TRBJ2-7, with TRBD1 matching 10 bases. The ends lost 3 bases at V and 5 bases at J; junction bases unmatched: 13. The CDR3 has 17 residues. CDR1 and CDR2 (germline): SEHNR, FQNEAQ (reference sequence). The DNA of the CDR3 is TGTGCCAGCAGCTTGACCCGGGGACAGGGGACCCTCCACGAGCAGTACTTC. It is translated as CASSLTRGQGTLHEQYF.

The J gene is TRBJ2-6, the V gene TRBV4-2; no reliable D call. V was trimmed by 0 bases and J by 3 bases, leaving 9 bases between them. The CDR3 covers 16 residues. Germline V CDR1 and CDR2: LGHNA, YNFKEQ. In DNA form, the CDR3 reads TGTGCCAGCAGCCAAGATTCGCGGAGTGGGGCCAACGTCCTGACTTTC. The encoded protein is CASSQDSRSGANVLTF.

This rearrangement joins TRBV11-3 to TRBJ1-2; 8 bases match TRBD1. The germline CDR1 and CDR2 sequences are SGHNT and YENEEA. V gave up 10 bases and J gave up 4 bases; unmatched junction bases: 8. The CDR3 extends over 13 amino acids. The chain's CDR3 is CATQRGQVYGYTF. The CDR3 DNA sequence: TGTGCCACCCAGAGGGGACAGGTCTATGGCTACACCTTC. Full variable domain (rest looked up from reference TRBV11-3 and TRBJ1-2): EAGVVQSPRYKIIEKKQPVAFWCNPISGHNTLYWYLQNLGQGPELLIRYENEEAVDDSQLPKDRFSAERLKGVDSTLKIQPAELGDSAVYLCATQRGQVYGYTFGSGTRLTVV.